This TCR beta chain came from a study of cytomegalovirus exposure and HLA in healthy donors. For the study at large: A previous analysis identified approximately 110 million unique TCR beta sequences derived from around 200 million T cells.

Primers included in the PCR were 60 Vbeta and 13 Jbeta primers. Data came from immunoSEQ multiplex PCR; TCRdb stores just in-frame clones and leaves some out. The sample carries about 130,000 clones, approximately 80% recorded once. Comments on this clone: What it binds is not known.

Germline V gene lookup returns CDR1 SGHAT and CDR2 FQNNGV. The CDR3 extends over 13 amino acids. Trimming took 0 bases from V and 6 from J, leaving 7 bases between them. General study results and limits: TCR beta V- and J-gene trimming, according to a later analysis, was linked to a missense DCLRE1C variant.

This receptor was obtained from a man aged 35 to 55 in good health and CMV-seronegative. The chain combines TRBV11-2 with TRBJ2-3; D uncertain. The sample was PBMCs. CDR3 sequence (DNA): TGTGCCAGCAGCTTAGATAACTGGGATACGCAGTATTTT. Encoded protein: CASSLDNWDTQYF. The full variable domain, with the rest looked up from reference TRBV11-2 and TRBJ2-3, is EAGVAQSPRYKIIEKRQSVAFWCNPISGHATLYWYQQILGQGPKLLIQFQNNGVVDDSQLPKDRFSAERLKGVDSTLKIQPAKLEDSAVYLCASSLDNWDTQYFGPGTRLTVL.